Shown below are 32 T cell receptor beta chains from a single sample sequenced in a study of blood T cell repertoires in COVID-19. Clones were read by immunoSEQ multiplex PCR, and TCRdb kept only the in-frame ones, dropping some. Among fewer than 250,000 clones, about 90% were seen once, and the ten largest hold less than 3%. What was sequenced was peripheral blood. The receptors originated from a man aged 25-45 years with COVID-19, enrolled during active disease.

The gene calls are TRBV7-3 and TRBJ1-2; 10 positions match TRBD1. This CDR3 comprises 15 residues. Germline V gives CDR1 SGHTA, CDR2 FQGTGA. V shed 5 bases, J shed 7 bases, and the junction held 10 bases outside the gene matches. CDR3 DNA: TGTGCCAGCAGCCGCGGACAGGGGGAAGCGGGTGGCTACACCTTC. Translating it yields CASSRGQGEAGGYTF.

V gene TRBV10-3 combines with J gene TRBJ1-1; maybe TRBD1 (6 bases). Germline-derived CDR1 and CDR2 are ENHRY and SYGVKD. The germline V and J ends were trimmed by 3 bases and 4 bases, with 12 bases remaining between them. This CDR3 is 14 amino acids long. The CDR3 reads CAISDSGRGTEAFF. In DNA form, the CDR3 reads TGTGCCATCAGTGACAGCGGCAGGGGCACTGAAGCTTTCTTT.

The chain has TRBV28 and TRBJ1-5, with 8 positions matching TRBD1. Germline V gene sequence: CDR1 MDHEN, CDR2 SYDVKM. The CDR3 spans 16 residues. J gave up 3 bases and V 6 bases, and 10 bases lay outside the gene matches. The CDR3 sequence is CASSFRTGNLNQPQHF. The CDR3 bases are TGTGCCAGCAGCTTCAGGACAGGGAACCTCAATCAGCCCCAGCATTTT.

The V gene is TRBV13, the J gene TRBJ2-4; 10 bases map to TRBD2. V lost 5 bases to trimming and J lost 0 bases; unmatched junction nucleotides: 10. Germline V CDR1 and CDR2: PRHDT, FYEKMQ (reference sequence). The CDR3 is 18 amino acids. CDR3 bases: TGTGCCAGCAGCCAGGCCTCTAGCGGGGGCTTAGCCAAAAACATTCAGTACTTC. Encoded protein: CASSQASSGGLAKNIQYF.

V and J are TRBV14 and TRBJ2-7; D is undetermined. Germline assignment: CDR1 SGHDN and CDR2 FVKESK. This CDR3 is 14 amino acids long. Trimming removed 0 bases from V and 1 base from J, with 7 bases in between. The CDR3 DNA is TGTGCCAGCAGCCAAGATAATCTATCCTACGAGCAGTACTTC. Amino acid sequence: CASSQDNLSYEQYF.

The chain uses TRBV27 and TRBJ2-3, with D maybe TRBD2 (5 bases). In germline, CDR1 is MNHEY, CDR2 SMNVEV (reference sequence). V gave up 4 bases and J gave up 3 bases, with 11 bases separating them. The CDR3 covers 14 residues. The CDR3 protein is CASSYRGPTDTQYF. Here the CDR3 DNA reads TGTGCCAGCAGTTACCGGGGTCCGACAGATACGCAGTATTTT.

This clone appeared a single time. The chain recombines TRBV27 with TRBJ1-6, with D possibly being TRBD1 (6 bases). In germline, CDR1 is MNHEY, CDR2 SMNVEV (reference sequence). This CDR3 has 14 residues. The V end lost 7 bases, the J end lost 1 base, and 8 bases lay between the germline ends. The CDR3 here is CASNRASYNSPLHF. In DNA form, the CDR3 reads TGTGCCAGCAACAGGGCTTCCTATAATTCACCCCTCCACTTT.

This clone occurred a few times. The chain recombines TRBV5-1 with TRBJ2-3, with 11 bases fitting TRBD2. The CDR3 has 16 amino acids. Per the germline V gene, CDR1 is SGHRS and CDR2 is YFSETQ. The V segment lost 4 bases and the J segment 4 bases; nucleotides outside the gene matches: 8. CDR3 DNA: TGCGCCAGCAGCCAGACTAGCGGGAAAGGATCAGATACGCAGTATTTT. Translated, it gives CASSQTSGKGSDTQYF. Full variable domain (missing parts from reference TRBV5-1 and TRBJ2-3): KAGVTQTPRYLIKTRGQQVTLSCSPISGHRSVSWYQQTPGQGLQFLFEYFSETQRNKGNFPGRFSGRQFSNSRSEMNVSTLELGDSALYLCASSQTSGKGSDTQYFGPGTRLTVL.

The chain joins TRBV5-4 to TRBJ2-5, with 8 bases that match TRBD1. V was clipped by 6 bases and J by 2 bases; unmatched bases: 6. CDR1 is SGHNT, CDR2 YYREEE, per germline (reference sequence). The CDR3 spans 14 residues. This CDR3 is CASNRDRTQETQYF. The CDR3 coding sequence is TGTGCCAGCAACCGGGACAGGACTCAAGAGACCCAGTACTTC. The full variable domain, completed using reference TRBV5-4 and TRBJ2-5, is ETGVTQSPTHLIKTRGQQVTLRCSSQSGHNTVSWYQQALGQGPQFIFQYYREEENGRGNFPPRFSGLQFPNYSSELNVNALELDDSALYLCASNRDRTQETQYFGPGTRLLVL.

The V call is TRBV19, the J call TRBJ2-7; weak D call: TRBD2 (5 bases). This CDR3 region has 15 residues. CDR1 LNHDA and CDR2 SQIVND come from the germline V gene (reference sequence). V was shortened by 5 bases and J by 0 bases, with 14 bases between the two germline ends. The DNA of the CDR3 is TGTGCCAGTAGTTTGGGAGAAGGCGGCTCCTACGAGCAGTACTTC. Its translation is CASSLGEGGSYEQYF. Variable domain in full (rest from reference TRBV19 and TRBJ2-7): DGGITQSPKYLFRKEGQNVTLSCEQNLNHDAMYWYRQDPGQGLRLIYYSQIVNDFQKGDIAEGYSVSREKKESFPLTVTSAQKNPTAFYLCASSLGEGGSYEQYFGPGTRLTVT.

This chain links TRBV7-8 with TRBJ1-5, with 7 bases fitting TRBD1. This CDR3 contains 13 residues. Germline V gene lookup returns CDR1 SGHVS and CDR2 FQNEAQ. V lost 5 bases and J lost 12; bases outside the gene matches: 10. CDR3: CASSQGGQFNQHF. The CDR3 region has the DNA TGTGCCAGCAGCCAAGGGGGACAGTTTAACCAGCATTTT.

The chain carries TRBV6-4 and TRBJ1-1, with 10 nucleotides matching TRBD1. This CDR3 has 12 amino acids. Germline assignment: CDR1 MRHNA and CDR2 SNTAGT. V was pared by 8 bases and J by 3 bases, with 0 bases of the junction left unmatched. The CDR3, as DNA: TGTGCCAGCGGACAGGGGGACACTGAAGCTTTCTTT. It translates to CASGQGDTEAFF.

This chain connects TRBV5-1 to TRBJ1-1; TRBD1 matches at 8 bases. Germline V lookup: CDR1 SGHRS, CDR2 YFSETQ. The CDR3 runs 15 residues. V shed 4 bases, J shed 5 bases, and the junction held 10 bases outside the gene matches. CDR3 loop: CASSLQGQGRTEAFF. The CDR3 DNA follows: TGCGCCAGCAGCCTACAAGGACAGGGTAGAACTGAAGCTTTCTTT.

The gene calls are TRBV7-3 and TRBJ2-1, with 7 bases lining up with TRBD1. The CDR3 sequence is 14 residues long. The ends lost 4 bases at V and 5 bases at J; junction bases unmatched: 5. Germline assignment: CDR1 SGHTA and CDR2 FQGTGA. The CDR3 nucleotides read TGTGCCAGCAGCTGGGACAGAGGAGACAATGAGCAGTTCTTC. Encoded protein: CASSWDRGDNEQFF.

The chain uses TRBV5-1 and TRBJ2-5, with TRBD1 identical over 8 bases. The CDR3 has 15 amino acids. V was pared by 3 bases and J by 4 bases, with 8 bases of the junction left unmatched. Per germline, CDR1 SGHRS and CDR2 YFSETQ. CDR3 sequence: CASSSLTGTGETQYF. The DNA for the CDR3 is TGCGCCAGCAGCTCGTTGACCGGGACAGGAGAGACCCAGTACTTC.

J is TRBJ1-4 and V is TRBV3-1 (or the pseudogene TRBV3-2); 8 positions match TRBD1. The germline V gene encodes CDR1 LGHDT and CDR2 YNNKEL (reference sequence). With 4 bases clipped from V and 11 bases from J, the junction kept 12 bases outside the gene matches. The length of the CDR3 is 15 residues. Here the CDR3 DNA reads TGTGCCAGCAGCCCGACAGGGGCCCCTATCGGGAAACTGTTTTTT. Translated, it gives CASSPTGAPIGKLFF.

The chain recombines TRBV2 with TRBJ1-1, with 7 bases lining up with TRBD1. The CDR3 covers 15 residues. V shed 7 bases and J 1 base; nucleotides not matched to a gene: 9. The germline gives CDR1 SNHLY, CDR2 FYNNEI. The CDR3 reads CASTERGHGNTEAFF. The CDR3 nucleotides are TGTGCCAGCACCGAGAGGGGGCACGGGAACACTGAAGCTTTCTTT.

The chain is built from TRBV5-1 and TRBJ1-1; a possible D gene is TRBD1 (5 bases). The germline gives CDR1 SGHRS, CDR2 YFSETQ. Trimming removed 4 bases from V and 2 bases from J, with 12 bases in between. This CDR3 region has 14 residues. The CDR3 region is CASSVLGVNTEAFF. The CDR3 DNA is TGCGCCAGCAGCGTTTTAGGGGTAAACACTGAAGCTTTCTTT.

This chain connects TRBV2 to TRBJ1-4; D is uncertain. The CDR3 is 16 residues long. The V gene's germline CDR1 is SNHLY and CDR2 FYNNEI. V lost 2 bases to trimming and J lost 6 bases, with 16 bases between them. As DNA, the CDR3 is TGTGCCAGCAGTGAATTCTCGGGGAGAAGGGATGAAAAACTGTTTTTT. Its translation is CASSEFSGRRDEKLFF. Drawing the rest from reference TRBV2 and TRBJ1-4, the complete variable domain is EPEVTQTPSHQVTQMGQEVILRCVPISNHLYFYWYRQILGQKVEFLVSFYNNEISEKSEIFDDQFSVERPDGSNFTLKIRSTKLEDSAMYFCASSEFSGRRDEKLFFGSGTQLSVL.

The V call is TRBV5-1, the J call TRBJ1-4; possible D gene TRBD1, 5 bases. Germline CDR1 reads SGHRS; CDR2 reads YFSETQ. V dropped 4 bases and J dropped 8 bases, with 18 bases sitting between them. The CDR3 consists of 15 residues. CDR3 residues: CASSRSDSLNEKLFF. CDR3 nucleotide sequence: TGCGCCAGCAGCCGATCCGACAGCCTGAACGAAAAACTGTTTTTT.

The chain links TRBV5-4 to TRBJ1-2; the D gene is possibly TRBD1 (6 bases). V lost 1 base, J lost 4 bases, and 14 bases lay in between. The germline V gene encodes CDR1 SGHNT and CDR2 YYREEE (reference sequence). This CDR3 is 15 amino acids long. CDR3 sequence: CASSLWGGEAYGYTF. The CDR3 DNA follows: TGTGCCAGCAGCTTGTGGGGGGGCGAGGCCTATGGCTACACCTTC.

The J gene is TRBJ2-7, the V gene TRBV7-2; 9 positions match TRBD1. The V gene's germline CDR1 is SGHTA and CDR2 FQGNSA. The CDR3 is 15 amino acids. V lost 4 bases, J lost 3 bases, and 7 bases stayed unmatched. CDR3 protein: CASSSPGQGIYEQYF. As DNA, the CDR3 is TGTGCCAGCAGCTCACCGGGACAGGGAATCTACGAGCAGTACTTC. Full variable domain (remainder filled in from reference TRBV7-2 and TRBJ2-7): GAGVSQSPSNKVTEKGKDVELRCDPISGHTALYWYRQSLGQGLEFLIYFQGNSAPDKSGLPSDRFSAERTGGSVSTLTIQRTQQEDSAVYLCASSSPGQGIYEQYFGPGTRLTVT.

The genes are TRBV28 and TRBJ2-7; 11 bases line up with TRBD2. Germline trimming cut 4 bases from V and 2 bases from J; bases unmatched to any gene: 7. The CDR3 loop spans 16 amino acids. Looked up from germline, CDR1 is MDHEN and CDR2 is SYDVKM. CDR3 residues: CASSSTSGRHPYEQYF. CDR3 in DNA: TGTGCCAGCAGTTCAACTAGCGGGAGACATCCCTACGAGCAGTACTTC.

On this clone: This CDR3 is also generated by other DNA sequences in the sample. The chain employs TRBV5-1 and TRBJ1-2; 7 bases are a match to TRBD1. V lost 2 bases and J lost 3; bases outside the gene matches: 1. The length of the CDR3 is 13 residues. Germline V CDR1 and CDR2: SGHRS, YFSETQ. The CDR3 nucleotides are TGCGCCAGCAGCTTAGACAGGGACTATGGCTACACCTTC. Encoded protein: CASSLDRDYGYTF.

The chain recombines TRBV5-1 with TRBJ1-5; D might be TRBD1 (6 bases). V lost 2 bases, J lost 7 bases, and 13 bases lay in between. The CDR3 sequence is 14 residues long. CDR1 is SGHRS, CDR2 YFSETQ, per germline. The CDR3 protein is CASSFTGQGQPQHF. The CDR3 DNA is TGCGCCAGCAGCTTTACAGGGCAGGGGCAGCCCCAGCATTTT. Filled out from reference TRBV5-1 and TRBJ1-5, the complete variable domain reads KAGVTQTPRYLIKTRGQQVTLSCSPISGHRSVSWYQQTPGQGLQFLFEYFSETQRNKGNFPGRFSGRQFSNSRSEMNVSTLELGDSALYLCASSFTGQGQPQHFGDGTRLSIL.

The V gene is TRBV14, the J gene TRBJ2-5; 10 bases are a match to TRBD2. Germline lookup yields CDR1 SGHDN and CDR2 FVKESK. J was trimmed by 7 bases and V by 3 bases; bases with no gene match: 8. The CDR3 totals 15 residues. CDR3 in amino acids: CASSQVASGSATQYF. The CDR3 DNA reads as TGTGCCAGCAGCCAGGTCGCTAGCGGGAGCGCGACCCAGTACTTC.

The rearrangement uses TRBV3-1 (or the pseudogene TRBV3-2) and TRBJ2-3; possible D gene TRBD2, 5 bases. Trimming removed 0 bases from V and 3 bases from J, with 10 bases in between. CDR1 and CDR2 from the germline V gene are LGHDT and YNNKEL (reference sequence). The CDR3 is 15 amino acids. The DNA for the CDR3 is TGTGCCAGCAGCCAAGATTTAGGAGGTACAGATACGCAGTATTTT. It translates to CASSQDLGGTDTQYF.

The V and J genes are TRBV10-3 and TRBJ2-7, with TRBD2 matching over 12 bases. The CDR3 extends over 13 amino acids. The V segment lost 5 bases and the J segment 6 bases; nucleotides outside the gene matches: 2. The germline V gene has CDR1 ENHRY and CDR2 SYGVKD. This chain's CDR3 is CAISLAGGPEQYF. CDR3 sequence (DNA): TGTGCCATCAGTCTAGCGGGGGGGCCCGAGCAGTACTTC.

The rearrangement uses TRBV7-3 and TRBJ2-1, with TRBD1 as a possible D gene (7 bases). The CDR3 is made up of 15 amino acids. Per the germline V gene, CDR1 is SGHTA and CDR2 is FQGTGA. V was cut by 2 bases and J by 9 bases, with 17 bases left in between. The CDR3 DNA sequence: TGTGCCAGCAGCTTACTCGGAGGGGGCTCCGTTGAGCAGTTCTTC. Its translation is CASSLLGGGSVEQFF.

This chain connects TRBV20-1 to TRBJ2-5; D uncertain. This CDR3 is built from 11 residues. The germline CDR1 and CDR2 sequences are DFQATT and SNEGSKA (reference sequence). V gave up 5 bases and J gave up 1 base, with 5 bases separating them. The CDR3 protein is CSASVQETQYF. DNA for the CDR3: TGCAGTGCTTCGGTCCAAGAGACCCAGTACTTC.

The rearrangement uses TRBV18 and TRBJ1-1; 9 nucleotides agree with TRBD1. After removal of 3 bases from V and 2 bases from J, the junction contained 10 bases not matched to a gene. There are 17 residues in the CDR3. From germline, CDR1 is KGHSH and CDR2 LQKENI. CDR3 sequence reads: CASSPDVWDRANTEAFF. In nucleotides, the CDR3 is TGTGCCAGCTCACCCGATGTCTGGGACAGGGCCAACACTGAAGCTTTCTTT.

V usage is TRBV6-2 or TRBV6-3 and J usage is TRBJ2-1, with D hard to call. V was pared by 5 bases and J by 5 bases, with 4 bases between. CDR1 MNHEY and CDR2 SVGEGT come from the germline V gene. The CDR3 covers 11 residues. In nucleotides, the CDR3 is TGTGCCAGCAGTGACAACAATGAGCAGTTCTTC. This encodes CASSDNNEQFF.